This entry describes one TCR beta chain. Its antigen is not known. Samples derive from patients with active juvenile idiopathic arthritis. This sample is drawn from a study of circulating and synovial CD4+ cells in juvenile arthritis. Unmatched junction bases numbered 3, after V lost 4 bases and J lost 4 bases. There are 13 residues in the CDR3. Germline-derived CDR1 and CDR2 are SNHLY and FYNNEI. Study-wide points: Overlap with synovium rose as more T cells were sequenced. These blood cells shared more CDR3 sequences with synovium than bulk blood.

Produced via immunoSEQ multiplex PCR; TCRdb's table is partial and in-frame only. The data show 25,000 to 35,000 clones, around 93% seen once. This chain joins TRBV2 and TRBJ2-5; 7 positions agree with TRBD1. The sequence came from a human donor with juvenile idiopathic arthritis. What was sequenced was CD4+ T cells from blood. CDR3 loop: CASSVTGTETQYF. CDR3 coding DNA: TGTGCCAGCAGTGTGACAGGGACAGAGACCCAGTACTTC.